Listed below are T cell receptor beta chains from one sample, sequenced in a study of CD8 T cells in ankylosing spondylitis. TCRdb itself ran the 5' RACE reads through MiXCR, one entry per CDR3 protein. The sample has roughly 90,000 distinct CDR3 sequences; about 8.3% are singletons. The specimen was blood, either unsorted or a sorted T cell fraction (not recorded which). These receptor sequences come from a male donor with ankylosing spondylitis. CDR3s include the opening cysteine and the closing phenylalanine or tryptophan. Fields, in order: J gene, CDR3 length, V gene, D gene, clone size, CDR3 protein, CDR3 DNA. The D gene is left open where the match is weak. Clone size is stated in some rows and not others, as once, few, many or a class when expanded.

j_call: TRBJ1-2
cdr3_length: 14
v_call: TRBV14
d_call: NA
clone_size: few
cdr3_aa: CASSQGGQRYGYTF
cdr3_nt: TGTGCCAGCAGCCAAGGAGGACAGCGTTATGGCTACACCTTC

j_call: TRBJ2-1
cdr3_length: 10
v_call: TRBV2
d_call: NA
clone_size: few
cdr3_aa: CASSVREQFF
cdr3_nt: TGTGCCAGCAGTGTAAGGGAGCAGTTCTTC

j_call: TRBJ2-3
cdr3_length: 12
v_call: TRBV29-1
d_call: NA
clone_size: NA
cdr3_aa: CSVGDTTDTQYF
cdr3_nt: TGCAGCGTTGGTGACACCACAGATACGCAGTATTTT

j_call: TRBJ1-2
cdr3_length: 17
v_call: TRBV12-3/TRBV12-4
d_call: TRBD1
clone_size: NA
cdr3_aa: CASTETGTGDLRYGYTF
cdr3_nt: TGTGCCAGCACCGAAACCGGGACAGGGGACCTTCGCTATGGCTACACCTTC

j_call: TRBJ2-3
cdr3_length: 13
v_call: TRBV2
d_call: NA
clone_size: many
cdr3_aa: CARSPGSTDTQYF
cdr3_nt: TGTGCCAGGAGCCCAGGGAGCACAGATACGCAGTATTTT

j_call: TRBJ2-1
cdr3_length: 15
v_call: TRBV6-1
d_call: TRBD2
clone_size: many
cdr3_aa: CASNGLAGESNEQFF
cdr3_nt: TGTGCCAGCAACGGACTAGCGGGAGAGTCCAATGAGCAGTTCTTC

j_call: TRBJ1-1
cdr3_length: 15
v_call: TRBV6-1
d_call: TRBD1
clone_size: few
cdr3_aa: CASSPRGGVVTEAFF
cdr3_nt: TGTGCCAGCAGTCCCAGGGGGGGCGTTGTCACTGAAGCTTTCTTT

j_call: TRBJ2-7
cdr3_length: 15
v_call: TRBV3-1
d_call: TRBD2
clone_size: few
cdr3_aa: CASSQEASGPYEQYF
cdr3_nt: TGTGCCAGCAGCCAAGAGGCTAGCGGCCCCTACGAGCAGTACTTC

j_call: TRBJ2-1
cdr3_length: 16
v_call: TRBV2
d_call: TRBD2
clone_size: large
cdr3_aa: CASSEAAGGFYNEQFF
cdr3_nt: TGTGCCAGCAGTGAAGCGGCGGGAGGGTTTTACAATGAGCAGTTCTTC

j_call: TRBJ2-5
cdr3_length: 16
v_call: TRBV2
d_call: NA
clone_size: NA
cdr3_aa: CASSEPGRRGQETQYF
cdr3_nt: TGTGCCAGCAGTGAACCTGGCCGACGGGGGCAAGAGACCCAGTACTTC

j_call: TRBJ2-1
cdr3_length: 15
v_call: TRBV20-1
d_call: TRBD1
clone_size: NA
cdr3_aa: CSVPGDRGFDNEQFF
cdr3_nt: TGCAGTGTACCGGGCGACAGGGGTTTCGACAATGAGCAGTTCTTC

j_call: TRBJ2-1
cdr3_length: 13
v_call: TRBV24-1
d_call: NA
clone_size: few
cdr3_aa: CATSVTSWNEQFF
cdr3_nt: TGTGCCACCAGTGTCACTAGTTGGAATGAGCAGTTCTTC

j_call: TRBJ2-3
cdr3_length: 15
v_call: TRBV5-1
d_call: NA
clone_size: NA
cdr3_aa: CASSSDDDDTDTQYF
cdr3_nt: TGCGCCAGCAGTAGTGACGACGATGACACAGATACGCAGTATTTT

j_call: TRBJ2-3
cdr3_length: 17
v_call: TRBV6-1
d_call: TRBD2
clone_size: NA
cdr3_aa: CASSEKGLAGGTDTQYF
cdr3_nt: TGTGCCAGCAGTGAAAAGGGACTAGCGGGAGGAACAGATACGCAGTATTTT

j_call: TRBJ2-1
cdr3_length: 16
v_call: TRBV14
d_call: NA
clone_size: few
cdr3_aa: CASSQGRMLNYNEQFF
cdr3_nt: TGTGCCAGCAGCCAAGGACGGATGCTCAACTACAATGAGCAGTTCTTC

j_call: TRBJ2-1
cdr3_length: 14
v_call: TRBV29-1
d_call: NA
clone_size: few
cdr3_aa: CSVNRDGDYNEQFF
cdr3_nt: TGCAGCGTAAACCGGGACGGGGACTACAATGAGCAGTTCTTC

j_call: TRBJ2-1
cdr3_length: 13
v_call: TRBV29-1
d_call: NA
clone_size: few
cdr3_aa: CSVAPGLNNEQFF
cdr3_nt: TGCAGCGTTGCTCCGGGACTCAACAATGAGCAGTTCTTC

j_call: TRBJ1-1
cdr3_length: 12
v_call: TRBV29-1
d_call: NA
clone_size: NA
cdr3_aa: CSVLQGYTEAFF
cdr3_nt: TGCAGCGTTCTACAGGGATACACTGAAGCTTTCTTT

j_call: TRBJ2-2
cdr3_length: 15
v_call: TRBV15
d_call: TRBD1
clone_size: NA
cdr3_aa: CATSRRTGATGELFF
cdr3_nt: TGTGCCACCAGCAGAAGGACAGGGGCCACCGGGGAGCTGTTTTTT

j_call: TRBJ2-2
cdr3_length: 15
v_call: TRBV9
d_call: NA
clone_size: few
cdr3_aa: CASSVGGNIAGELFF
cdr3_nt: TGTGCCAGCAGCGTAGGAGGGAACATAGCCGGGGAGCTGTTTTTT

j_call: TRBJ2-7
cdr3_length: 15
v_call: TRBV28
d_call: TRBD2
clone_size: few
cdr3_aa: CASSSSTSGSYEQYF
cdr3_nt: TGTGCCAGCAGTTCCTCGACTAGCGGCTCCTACGAGCAGTACTTC

j_call: TRBJ2-1
cdr3_length: 13
v_call: TRBV12-3/TRBV12-4
d_call: TRBD2
clone_size: many
cdr3_aa: CASTWSGRAEQFF
cdr3_nt: TGTGCCAGCACCTGGAGCGGGAGGGCGGAGCAGTTCTTC

j_call: TRBJ2-3
cdr3_length: 17
v_call: TRBV18
d_call: NA
clone_size: few
cdr3_aa: CASSPAGDRNQADTQYF
cdr3_nt: TGTGCCAGCTCACCCGCAGGCGACAGAAACCAGGCAGATACGCAGTATTTT

j_call: TRBJ1-2
cdr3_length: 13
v_call: TRBV5-6
d_call: NA
clone_size: many
cdr3_aa: CASTPQVLGGYTF
cdr3_nt: TGTGCCAGCACCCCCCAGGTGTTAGGTGGCTACACCTTC

j_call: TRBJ1-2
cdr3_length: 14
v_call: TRBV9
d_call: NA
clone_size: few
cdr3_aa: CASMPGANSYGYTF
cdr3_nt: TGTGCCAGCATGCCCGGGGCAAACTCCTATGGCTACACCTTC

j_call: TRBJ1-1
cdr3_length: 13
v_call: TRBV11-2
d_call: NA
clone_size: NA
cdr3_aa: CASSRHSNTEAFF
cdr3_nt: TGTGCCAGCAGCAGACACTCAAACACTGAAGCTTTCTTT

j_call: TRBJ2-6
cdr3_length: 17
v_call: TRBV4-2
d_call: TRBD2
clone_size: many
cdr3_aa: CASSPGTSGTGANVLTF
cdr3_nt: TGTGCCAGCAGCCCCGGGACTAGCGGGACTGGGGCCAACGTCCTGACTTTC

j_call: TRBJ2-3
cdr3_length: 13
v_call: TRBV29-1
d_call: TRBD2
clone_size: few
cdr3_aa: CSVEGGGADTQYF
cdr3_nt: TGCAGCGTTGAGGGGGGAGGGGCAGATACGCAGTATTTT

j_call: TRBJ2-1
cdr3_length: 17
v_call: TRBV7-8
d_call: TRBD2
clone_size: few
cdr3_aa: CASSSREVLSENNEQFF
cdr3_nt: TGTGCCAGCAGCAGCCGGGAGGTCCTAAGCGAGAACAATGAGCAGTTCTTC

j_call: TRBJ2-7
cdr3_length: 13
v_call: TRBV20-1
d_call: TRBD2
clone_size: NA
cdr3_aa: CSAVSGDPYEQYF
cdr3_nt: TGCAGTGCTGTTAGCGGGGATCCCTACGAGCAGTACTTC

j_call: TRBJ1-1
cdr3_length: 14
v_call: TRBV29-1
d_call: TRBD1
clone_size: few
cdr3_aa: CSVGEGARGTEAFF
cdr3_nt: TGCAGCGTTGGAGAGGGGGCGAGGGGCACTGAAGCTTTCTTT

j_call: TRBJ1-3
cdr3_length: 14
v_call: TRBV27
d_call: NA
clone_size: few
cdr3_aa: CASSDRYSGNTIYF
cdr3_nt: TGTGCCAGCAGTGACAGATACTCTGGAAACACCATATATTTT

j_call: TRBJ1-1
cdr3_length: 13
v_call: TRBV7-8
d_call: NA
clone_size: few
cdr3_aa: CASSSLTNAEAFF
cdr3_nt: TGTGCCAGCAGCTCACTTACTAATGCTGAAGCTTTCTTT

j_call: TRBJ2-5
cdr3_length: 15
v_call: TRBV4-1
d_call: TRBD2
clone_size: many
cdr3_aa: CASSQLAGDSETQYF
cdr3_nt: TGCGCCAGCAGCCAACTAGCGGGCGACTCGGAGACCCAGTACTTC

j_call: TRBJ1-2
cdr3_length: 14
v_call: TRBV7-9
d_call: NA
clone_size: few
cdr3_aa: CASSLARRDYGYTF
cdr3_nt: TGTGCCAGCAGCTTAGCGCGCAGGGACTATGGCTACACCTTC

j_call: TRBJ2-7
cdr3_length: 17
v_call: TRBV18
d_call: NA
clone_size: NA
cdr3_aa: CASSPYPDAGSPSEQYF
cdr3_nt: TGTGCCAGCTCACCCTACCCGGACGCAGGATCCCCGTCCGAGCAGTACTTC

j_call: TRBJ2-1
cdr3_length: 15
v_call: TRBV7-9
d_call: TRBD2
clone_size: few
cdr3_aa: CASSSGLAGGNEQFF
cdr3_nt: TGTGCCAGCAGCTCAGGACTAGCGGGAGGCAATGAGCAGTTCTTC

j_call: TRBJ1-5
cdr3_length: 16
v_call: TRBV12-3/TRBV12-4
d_call: TRBD1
clone_size: NA
cdr3_aa: CASSGRWGQDNQPQHF
cdr3_nt: TGTGCCAGCAGTGGGCGGTGGGGACAGGACAATCAGCCCCAGCATTTT

j_call: TRBJ2-7
cdr3_length: 14
v_call: TRBV15
d_call: NA
clone_size: NA
cdr3_aa: CATSRERAGGEQYF
cdr3_nt: TGTGCCACCAGCCGCGAGAGGGCAGGAGGCGAGCAGTACTTC

j_call: TRBJ2-7
cdr3_length: 15
v_call: TRBV12-3/TRBV12-4
d_call: NA
clone_size: many
cdr3_aa: CASSSGGAGTYEQYF
cdr3_nt: TGTGCCAGCTCTTCTGGGGGGGCAGGGACCTACGAGCAGTACTTC

j_call: TRBJ2-2
cdr3_length: 14
v_call: TRBV28
d_call: TRBD1
clone_size: many
cdr3_aa: CASEGQTNTGELFF
cdr3_nt: TGTGCCAGCGAGGGACAGACAAACACCGGGGAGCTGTTTTTT

j_call: TRBJ2-1
cdr3_length: 14
v_call: TRBV24-1
d_call: TRBD2
clone_size: NA
cdr3_aa: CATSTSGKIYEQFF
cdr3_nt: TGTGCCACCTCGACTAGCGGGAAGATCTATGAGCAGTTCTTC

j_call: TRBJ1-1
cdr3_length: 14
v_call: TRBV18
d_call: NA
clone_size: NA
cdr3_aa: CASSPPLEFLSVFF
cdr3_nt: TGTGCCAGCTCACCACCCTTAGAATTCCTATCAGTTTTCTTT

j_call: TRBJ2-7
cdr3_length: 15
v_call: TRBV20-1
d_call: TRBD2
clone_size: many
cdr3_aa: CSARVEREYSYEQYF
cdr3_nt: TGCAGTGCTAGAGTGGAGCGGGAATACTCCTACGAGCAGTACTTC

j_call: TRBJ2-1
cdr3_length: 16
v_call: TRBV7-6
d_call: NA
clone_size: NA
cdr3_aa: CASSLEVLGWSNEQFF
cdr3_nt: TGTGCCAGCAGCTTAGAGGTACTAGGGTGGTCCAATGAGCAGTTCTTC

j_call: TRBJ2-1
cdr3_length: 14
v_call: TRBV5-1
d_call: TRBD2
clone_size: many
cdr3_aa: CASSLFSGGDEQFF
cdr3_nt: TGCGCCAGCAGCTTGTTCTCCGGGGGGGATGAGCAGTTCTTC

j_call: TRBJ2-1
cdr3_length: 15
v_call: TRBV5-1
d_call: NA
clone_size: many
cdr3_aa: CASSWREVPYNEQFF
cdr3_nt: TGCGCCAGCAGCTGGAGGGAGGTCCCCTACAATGAGCAGTTCTTC

j_call: TRBJ2-1
cdr3_length: 13
v_call: TRBV11-2
d_call: NA
clone_size: few
cdr3_aa: CASSLGGHNEQFF
cdr3_nt: TGTGCCAGCAGCTTAGGGGGGCACAATGAGCAGTTCTTC

j_call: TRBJ2-7
cdr3_length: 15
v_call: TRBV13
d_call: NA
clone_size: many
cdr3_aa: CASSLAAGSRYEQYF
cdr3_nt: TGTGCCAGCAGCTTAGCCGCCGGGAGTCGGTACGAGCAGTACTTC

j_call: TRBJ2-2
cdr3_length: 14
v_call: TRBV25-1
d_call: NA
clone_size: many
cdr3_aa: CASTGQNNTGELFF
cdr3_nt: TGTGCCAGCACAGGACAGAACAACACCGGGGAGCTGTTTTTT

j_call: TRBJ2-5
cdr3_length: 12
v_call: TRBV29-1
d_call: TRBD2
clone_size: NA
cdr3_aa: CSAPGTTETQYF
cdr3_nt: TGCAGCGCCCCTGGGACTACAGAGACCCAGTACTTC